The T cell receptor beta chain under discussion was sequenced for a study of T cell repertoires in cytomegalovirus infection. As to this clonotype: As yet, its antigen is unknown.

MiXCR, run by TCRdb on the reads, gives a single entry per CDR3 protein. The data contain 700,000 to 900,000 distinct CDR3 sequences, about 27% of them singletons. There are 14 residues in the CDR3. Germline V gene sequence: CDR1 MNHEY, CDR2 SMNVEV (reference sequence). Trimming removed 3 bases at V and 4 bases at J, with 10 bases between. This rearrangement joins TRBV27 to TRBJ1-3, with D maybe TRBD1 (5 bases). This TCR derives from a human donor in good health (CMV status not recorded). Some clones in this sample may be carry-over from other donors' samples. The starting material was cultured CD8+ T cells from PBMCs, obtained from culture after CMV antigen stimulation. In DNA, the CDR3 is TGTGCCAGCAGTTTGGGGGTCTTCGGAAACACCATATATTTT. Amino acids: CASSLGVFGNTIYF.